The present entry profiles one T cell receptor (beta chain) with its context. This entry comes from a study of T cells in Graves' hyperthyroidism and ophthalmopathy. With duration under 3 months, ophthalmopathy was active: Clinical Activity Score at least 3, NOSPECS at least 4. Patients showing uncontrolled infection, other autoimmune disease, pregnancy or lactation were ineligible. Orbital computed tomography, thyroid ultrasound, serum thyroxine and TRAb, and clinical symptoms together informed the diagnoses. Using RNA transcripts as the source, TCR beta CDR3 regions were amplified. TCR CDR3 underwent first-round RT-PCR with the HTBI primer set. TCRdb itself ran the multiplex PCR reads through MiXCR, one entry per CDR3 protein. The profile shows 600,000 or so distinct CDR3 sequences, 12% to 15% of them singletons. The sequence was collected from a woman aged 18-29 years with Graves' ophthalmopathy. Sample: blood.

CDR3 sequence: CAWSPKSRDRADNEQFF. The CDR3 nucleotides read TGTGCCTGGAGTCCGAAAAGTAGGGACAGGGCCGACAATGAGCAGTTCTTC. The chain combines TRBV30 with TRBJ2-1; TRBD1 matches at 9 bases. The ends lost 2 bases at V and 5 bases at J; junction bases unmatched: 13. There are 17 residues in the CDR3. The germline CDR1 and CDR2 sequences are GTSNPN and SVGIG (reference sequence).